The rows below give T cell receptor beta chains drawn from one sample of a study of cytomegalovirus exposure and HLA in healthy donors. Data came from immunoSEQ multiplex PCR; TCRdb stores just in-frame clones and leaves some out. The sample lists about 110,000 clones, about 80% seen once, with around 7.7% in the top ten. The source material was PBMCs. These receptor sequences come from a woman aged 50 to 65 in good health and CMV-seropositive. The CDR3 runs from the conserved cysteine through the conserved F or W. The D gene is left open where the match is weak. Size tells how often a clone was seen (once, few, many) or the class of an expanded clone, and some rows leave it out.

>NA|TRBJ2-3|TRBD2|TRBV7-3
TGTGCCAGCAGCTTAACCGCGGGGGGGCCGGGAGATACGCAGTATTTT
CASSLTAGGPGDTQYF
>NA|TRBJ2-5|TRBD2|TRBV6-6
TGTGCCAGCAGCCGACTAGCGGGAGGGGGAGAGACCCAGTACTTC
CASSRLAGGGETQYF
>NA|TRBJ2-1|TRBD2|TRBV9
TGTGCCAGCAGCGTAGAAGCGGGGGGCAACAATGAGCAGTTCTTC
CASSVEAGGNNEQFF
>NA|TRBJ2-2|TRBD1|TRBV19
TGTGCCAGTAGCGGGACAGTGAACACCGGGGAGCTGTTTTTT
CASSGTVNTGELFF
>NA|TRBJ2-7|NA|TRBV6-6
TGTGCCAGCAGCCTCAGCTCCTACGAGCAGTACTTC
CASSLSSYEQYF
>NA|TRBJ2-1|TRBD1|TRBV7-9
TGTGCCAGCGCAGCTTGGTCCCTCCTTGGGACAGAGTACAATGAGCAGTTCTTC
CASAAWSLLGTEYNEQFF
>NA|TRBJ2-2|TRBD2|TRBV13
TGTGCCAGCAGCGTTTGGACTAGCGGGGCGGGCACCGGGGAGCTGTTTTTT
CASSVWTSGAGTGELFF
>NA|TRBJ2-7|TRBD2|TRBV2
TGTGCCAGCAGTGGGGGGGGAGCAGCCTCCTACGAGCAGTACTTC
CASSGGGAASYEQYF
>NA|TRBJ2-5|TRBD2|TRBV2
TGTGCCAGTTTCCTAGCGGGATTAGGGGAGACCCAGTACTTC
CASFLAGLGETQYF
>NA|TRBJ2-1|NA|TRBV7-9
TGTGCCAGCAGCTTATCCGGCAATGAGCAGTTCTTC
CASSLSGNEQFF
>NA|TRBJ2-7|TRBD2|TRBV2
TGTGCCAGCAGTGCGGAGCCGAGCGGGGGGCCCTACGAGCAGTACTTC
CASSAEPSGGPYEQYF
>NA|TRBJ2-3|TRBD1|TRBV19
TGTGCCAGCGGACAGGGGAATAATCCTAGCACAGATACGCAGTATTTT
CASGQGNNPSTDTQYF
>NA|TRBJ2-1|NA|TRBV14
TGTGCCAGCAGCCAGGAGCGGTACAATGAGCAGTTCTTC
CASSQERYNEQFF
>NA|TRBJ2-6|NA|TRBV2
TGTGCCAGCAGACGAGTGGACAGCCCTGGGGCCAACGGCCTGACTTTC
CASRRVDSPGANGLTF
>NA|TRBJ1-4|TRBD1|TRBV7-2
TGTGCCAGCAGCCCCCGTGGGCAGGGGGATGAAAAACTGTTTTTT
CASSPRGQGDEKLFF
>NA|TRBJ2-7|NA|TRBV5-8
TGTGCCAGCAGCCCCTGGGACACCTACTACGAGCAGTACTTC
CASSPWDTYYEQYF
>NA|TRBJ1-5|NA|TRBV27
TGTGCCAGCAGAACGGGTGTTTATAGCAATCAGCCCCAGCATTTT
CASRTGVYSNQPQHF
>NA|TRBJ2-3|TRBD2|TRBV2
TGTGCCAGCAGATTTAGCGGGGGGCCGCGAAGCACAGATACGCAGTATTTT
CASRFSGGPRSTDTQYF
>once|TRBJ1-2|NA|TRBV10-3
TGTGCCATCAGTGAGGGCAAGGAGGTAGGCTACACCTTC
CAISEGKEVGYTF
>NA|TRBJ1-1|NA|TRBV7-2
TGTGCCAGCAGCTTGCCTAAGGGAGCCACTGAAGCTTTCTTT
CASSLPKGATEAFF
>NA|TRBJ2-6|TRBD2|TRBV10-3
TGTGCCATCAACGGGGGGGATGCTTCTGGGGCCAACGGCCTGACTTTC
CAINGGDASGANGLTF
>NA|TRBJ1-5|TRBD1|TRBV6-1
TGTGCCAGCACCCCGACAGGGAATCAGCCCCAGCATTTT
CASTPTGNQPQHF
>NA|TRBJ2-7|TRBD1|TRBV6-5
TGTGCCAGCCGGGACAGATTCTACGAGCAGTACTTC
CASRDRFYEQYF
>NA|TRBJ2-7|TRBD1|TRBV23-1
TGCGCCAGCAGTCAATCGTGGTTCAGGGGGTACGAGCAGTACTTC
CASSQSWFRGYEQYF
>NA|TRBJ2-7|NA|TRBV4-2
TGTGCCAGCAGCCAAGGATCAGGCTACGAGCAGTACTTC
CASSQGSGYEQYF
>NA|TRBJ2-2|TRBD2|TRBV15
TGTGCCACCAGTCCACGGGGGGACACCGGGGAGCTGTTTTTT
CATSPRGDTGELFF
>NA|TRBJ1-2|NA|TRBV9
TGTGCCAGCAGCTATGATAGGGGGGGCTATGGCTACACCTTC
CASSYDRGGYGYTF
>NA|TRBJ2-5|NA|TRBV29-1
TGCAGCGTCGCATTGGAGGGGGGGGCCCAGTACTTC
CSVALEGGAQYF
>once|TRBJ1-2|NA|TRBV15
TGTGCCACCAGCAGAGATGGTACAGCTAACTATGGCTACACCTTC
CATSRDGTANYGYTF
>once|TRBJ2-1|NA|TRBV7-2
TGTGCCAGCAGCTTAAGCGGGAATGAGCAGTTCTTC
CASSLSGNEQFF
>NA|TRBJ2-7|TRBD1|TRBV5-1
TGCGCCAGCAGCTTGGAGGGACAGGGTTCCAACGAGCAGTACTTC
CASSLEGQGSNEQYF
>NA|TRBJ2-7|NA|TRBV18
TGTGCCAGCTCACCACCAGGATCAGTGGTGCGGGGTTCCTACGAGCAGTACTTC
CASSPPGSVVRGSYEQYF
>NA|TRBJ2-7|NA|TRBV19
TGTGCCAGTAGTATAATGGGGGCCGGCGAGCAGTACTTC
CASSIMGAGEQYF
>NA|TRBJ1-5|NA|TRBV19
TGTGCCAGTAGTAGGGGACAAGGCAATCAGCCCCAGCATTTT
CASSRGQGNQPQHF
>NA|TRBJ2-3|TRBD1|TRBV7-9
TGTGCCAGCAGCTTCCGGGACAGGGTCACAGATACGCAGTATTTT
CASSFRDRVTDTQYF
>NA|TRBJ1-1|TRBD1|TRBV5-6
TGTGCCAGCAGCTTGCAGGGGGCAGGGATAGGTGTGACTGAAGCTTTCTTT
CASSLQGAGIGVTEAFF
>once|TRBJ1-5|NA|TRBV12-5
TGTGCTAGCCAGGGTTCTAGACGTAGCAATCAGCCCCAGCATTTT
CASQGSRRSNQPQHF
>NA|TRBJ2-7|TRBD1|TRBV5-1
TGCGCCAGCAGCTTGACAGGGGGTCTTCAAGAGCAGTACTTC
CASSLTGGLQEQYF
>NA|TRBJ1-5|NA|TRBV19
TGTGCCAGTACCCCGGGACTGCTGAATCAGCCCCAGCATTTT
CASTPGLLNQPQHF
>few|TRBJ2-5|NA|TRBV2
TGTGCCAGCAGATCAGGGTATCAGACCCAGTACTTC
CASRSGYQTQYF
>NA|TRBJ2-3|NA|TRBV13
TGTGCCAGCACCCTCGACTCACAATCAGATACGCAGTATTTT
CASTLDSQSDTQYF
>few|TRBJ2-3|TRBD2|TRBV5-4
TGTGCCAGCAGCAGGGGGGGGACTAGCGGGAGTGCCACAGATACGCAGTATTTT
CASSRGGTSGSATDTQYF
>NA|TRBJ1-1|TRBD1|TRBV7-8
TGTGCCAGCAGCTTAGGGACAGGGGTGAACACTGAAGCTTTCTTT
CASSLGTGVNTEAFF
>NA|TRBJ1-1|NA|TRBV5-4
TGTGCCAGCAGCTACGGGTGGAGGAACACTGAAGCTTTCTTT
CASSYGWRNTEAFF
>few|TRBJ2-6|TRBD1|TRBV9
TGTGCCAGCAGCGTAGTCCGAGAGGGGACAGGGACTACCGCTGGGGCCAACGTCCTGACTTTC
CASSVVREGTGTTAGANVLTF
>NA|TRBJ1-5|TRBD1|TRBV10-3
TGTGCCATCAGTGGGGACAGGCACAATCAGCCCCAGCATTTT
CAISGDRHNQPQHF
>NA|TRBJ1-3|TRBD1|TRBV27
TGTGCCAGCAGTTTAGGGCAGGGGGATTGGAACACCATATATTTT
CASSLGQGDWNTIYF
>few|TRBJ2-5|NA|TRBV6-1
TGTGCCAGCAGTGAATGGAGGGGTCGGACGTCAGATGTAAGGGAGACCCAGTACTTC
CASSEWRGRTSDVRETQYF
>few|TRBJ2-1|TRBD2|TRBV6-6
TGTGCCAGCAGTCCTTCGACTAGCGGGGATGAGCAGTTCTTC
CASSPSTSGDEQFF
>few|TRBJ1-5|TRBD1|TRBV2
TGTGCCAGCAGTGAATTGACAGGGAGCATTCAGCCCCAGCATTTT
CASSELTGSIQPQHF
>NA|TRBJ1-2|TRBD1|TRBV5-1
TGCGCCAGCAGGGAGACAGGGAGGTATGGCTACACCTTC
CASRETGRYGYTF
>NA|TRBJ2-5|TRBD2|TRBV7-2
TGTGCCAGCAGCTTATGGAGCGGGAGTCGCCCCGACCGGCAAGAGACCCAGTACTTC
CASSLWSGSRPDRQETQYF
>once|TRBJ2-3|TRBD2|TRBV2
TGTGCCAGCCTGTTTGAGCTAGCGGGAACAGATACGCAGTATTTT
CASLFELAGTDTQYF